These 26 T cell receptor beta chains share one sample of origin, sequenced in a study of shared clonotypes between healthy human individuals (TCRdb year 2020). CD8 naive samples were CD45RO-negative cells positively selected for CCR7, giving a CD45RA+CCR7+ population that excluded TemRA cells. The library was generated by the immunoSEQ multiplex PCR assay. TCRdb provides this immuneACCESS table in a form limited to in-frame rearrangements. Some clones are lacking; in checked studies, under half of them reflect an unresolved V gene, and why the rest are absent is not known. The sample table holds millions of clones, of which roughly 94% were seen once. The leading ten clones occupy about 1.1% of the sample. The specimen was naive CD8+ T cells sorted from blood. In the paper's terms, the cell subset or site label means: CD45RA+CCR7+. The receptors here all came from a man aged 18 to 29 in good health.

This sequence joins TRBV7-8 and TRBJ2-7, with D perhaps TRBD2 (5 bases). The CDR3 runs to 13 residues. The germline CDR1 and CDR2 sequences are SGHVS and FQNEAQ. Trimming shortened V by 5 bases and J by 2 bases, and 10 bases separated the two germline ends. In nucleotides, the CDR3 is TGTGCCAGCAGCATTGACTACCCCTACGAGCAGTACTTC. Its translation is CASSIDYPYEQYF.

The V call is TRBV9, the J call TRBJ2-5; TRBD2 might be the D (5 bases). Trimming left V 4 bases short and J 9 bases short, with 19 bases between. The CDR3 has 14 amino acids. Germline CDR1 reads SGDLS; CDR2 reads YYNGEE. CDR3 sequence: CASSPSGGPRAQYF. Here the CDR3 DNA reads TGTGCCAGCAGCCCCTCCGGAGGCCCCCGAGCCCAGTACTTC.

The rearrangement links TRBV7-9 to TRBJ2-7; D possibly corresponds to TRBD1 (5 bases). The CDR3 totals 16 residues. The germline V gene has CDR1 SEHNR and CDR2 FQNEAQ (reference sequence). V was pared by 2 bases and J by 0 bases, with 14 bases between. CDR3 nucleotide sequence: TGTGCCAGCAGCTTAATCCCCACAGGTATCTCCTACGAGCAGTACTTC. It codes for CASSLIPTGISYEQYF.

The V call is TRBV30, the J call TRBJ1-5, with a possible D match to TRBD1 (6 bases). Trimming removed 8 bases from V and 2 bases from J, with 16 bases in between. CDR3 size: 14 residues. Germline CDR1 and CDR2: GTSNPN and SVGIG (reference sequence). CDR3 region: CASQGTFGNQPQHF. Written as DNA, the CDR3 is TGTGCCAGCCAGGGGACATTCGGCAATCAGCCCCAGCATTTT. Full variable domain (remainder filled in from reference TRBV30 and TRBJ1-5): SQTIHQWPATLVQPVGSPLSLECTVEGTSNPNLYWYRQAAGRGLQLLFYSVGIGQISSEVPQNLSASRPQDRQFILSSKKLLLSDSGFYLCASQGTFGNQPQHFGDGTRLSIL.

V gene TRBV9 combines with J gene TRBJ2-3, with 9 bases that match TRBD2. The CDR3 extends over 20 amino acids. The junction had 20 bases not matched to a gene; V was cut back by 4 bases and J by 2 bases. From germline, CDR1 is SGDLS and CDR2 YYNGEE. In nucleotides, the CDR3 is TGTGCCAGCAGCCTTTCCGGGACTAGCCTAGGTCAGGATTTCACAGATACGCAGTATTTT. It encodes CASSLSGTSLGQDFTDTQYF.

This chain connects TRBV30 to TRBJ2-7, with D possibly called TRBD1 or TRBD2 (5 bases each). The CDR3 sequence is 16 residues long. The V and J ends lost 0 bases and 5 bases respectively, with 20 bases between them. CDR1 and CDR2 from the germline V gene are GTSNPN and SVGIG (reference sequence). The DNA of the CDR3 is TGTGCCTGGAGTGTACCCTGGACAAACCGAGGGGACGAGCAGTACTTC. Amino acids: CAWSVPWTNRGDEQYF. The complete variable domain, with remaining parts taken from reference TRBV30 and TRBJ2-7, reads SQTIHQWPATLVQPVGSPLSLECTVEGTSNPNLYWYRQAAGRGLQLLFYSVGIGQISSEVPQNLSASRPQDRQFILSSKKLLLSDSGFYLCAWSVPWTNRGDEQYFGPGTRLTVT.

This clone appeared a few times. Other DNA sequences in the same sample also yield this CDR3. The DNA of the CDR3 is TGCGCCAGCAGCCAAGATCAGGGCTACGAGCAGTACTTC. It yields the protein CASSQDQGYEQYF. The J gene is TRBJ2-7, the V gene TRBV4-1; D possibly corresponds to TRBD1 (5 bases). CDR3 length: 13 amino acids. V gave up 0 bases and J gave up 3 bases, with 6 bases separating them. Germline CDR1 MGHRA, CDR2 YSYEKL.

Details on this clone: The same CDR3 is also encoded by other DNA sequences in this sample. The chain uses TRBV6-6 and TRBJ2-2, with D uncertain. The CDR3 runs 12 residues. The V end was cut by 5 bases, the J end by 2 bases, with 3 bases between. Germline V lookup: CDR1 MNHNY, CDR2 SVGAGI (reference sequence). CDR3 region: CASSPNTGELFF. In nucleotides, the CDR3 is TGTGCCAGCAGTCCAAACACCGGGGAGCTGTTTTTT.

This clone was detected once. A junction end diverges from the germline sequence, so it may reflect a read error. The same CDR3 is also encoded by other DNA sequences in this sample. The V and J genes are TRBV2 and TRBJ1-1, with 7 bases lining up with TRBD1. This CDR3 has 14 residues. Germline loops: CDR1 SNHLY, CDR2 FYNNEI. DNA of the CDR3: TGTGCCAGCATCCGCCGGGACAGCAACACTGAAGCCTTCTTT. It encodes CASIRRDSNTEAFF.

This chain joins TRBV7-9 and TRBJ2-3, with TRBD2 identical over 10 bases. V shed 6 bases and J 6 bases; nucleotides not matched to a gene: 6. Germline CDR1 and CDR2: SEHNR and FQNEAQ (reference sequence). The CDR3 runs to 14 residues. In nucleotides, the CDR3 is TGTGCCAGCAGTCCCACTAGCGGGAAGGATACGCAGTATTTT. Its protein product is CASSPTSGKDTQYF.

The chain recombines TRBV9 with TRBJ2-4; 9 bases are a match to TRBD2. CDR3 length equals 14 residues. V trimming: 3 bases; J trimming: 11 bases; junction bases outside the gene matches: 9. The germline CDR1 and CDR2 sequences are SGDLS and YYNGEE. The chain's CDR3 is CASSDSPQREVQYF. The CDR3 coding sequence is TGTGCCAGCAGCGACTCCCCTCAGCGGGAGGTTCAGTACTTC.

This clone has a single count. J is TRBJ1-4 and V is TRBV7-8, with 7 bases fitting TRBD1. Germline V CDR1 and CDR2: SGHVS, FQNEAQ. The CDR3 loop spans 14 amino acids. The trim removed 5 bases at V and 3 bases at J, leaving 3 bases unmatched. CDR3 in DNA: TGTGCCAGCAGCAAGACAGGGTCTAATGAAAAACTGTTTTTT. Amino acids: CASSKTGSNEKLFF. Full variable domain (rest looked up from reference TRBV7-8 and TRBJ1-4): GAGVSQSPRYKVAKRGQDVALRCDPISGHVSLFWYQQALGQGPEFLTYFQNEAQLDKSGLPSDRFFAERPEGSVSTLKIQRTQQEDSAVYLCASSKTGSNEKLFFGSGTQLSVL.

This clone was seen a single time. The rearrangement joins TRBV19 to TRBJ1-6; TRBD1 agrees at 8 bases. V shed 3 bases and J 6 bases; nucleotides not matched to a gene: 7. The CDR3 spans 16 residues. Germline CDR1 LNHDA, CDR2 SQIVND (reference sequence). In nucleotides, the CDR3 is TGTGCCAGTAGTATTTACGGACAGGGATCTAATTCACCCCTCCACTTT. The encoded protein is CASSIYGQGSNSPLHF.

V usage is TRBV11-2 and J usage is TRBJ2-4, with TRBD2 matching over 8 bases. The CDR3 extends over 16 amino acids. V lost 2 bases to trimming and J lost 2 bases; unmatched junction nucleotides: 5. The germline gives CDR1 SGHAT, CDR2 FQNNGV. The CDR3 reads CASSLMAGGTKNIQYF. The CDR3 DNA reads TGTGCCAGCAGCTTAATGGCGGGGGGAACCAAAAACATTCAGTACTTC. The full variable domain, its missing parts supplied by reference TRBV11-2 and TRBJ2-4, is EAGVAQSPRYKIIEKRQSVAFWCNPISGHATLYWYQQILGQGPKLLIQFQNNGVVDDSQLPKDRFSAERLKGVDSTLKIQPAKLEDSAVYLCASSLMAGGTKNIQYFGAGTRLSVL.

V is TRBV6-7 and J is TRBJ1-6; the match to TRBD1 covers 7 bases. TRBV6-7 falls under the ORF class, with uncertain function. Trimming at V came to 2 bases and at J to 6 bases, leaving 7 bases not matched to a gene. CDR3 length equals 16 residues. The CDR3 is CASSYKEGACNSPLHF. For the CDR3, the DNA is TGTGCCAGCAGTTACAAGGAGGGGGCCTGTAATTCACCCCTCCACTTT.

This clone was observed a single time. The rearrangement links TRBV6-5 to TRBJ1-4, with TRBD1 as a possible D gene (5 bases). The germline V gene encodes CDR1 MNHEY and CDR2 SVGAGI. V was clipped by 4 bases and J by 8 bases, with 11 bases between them. CDR3 length equals 13 residues. The CDR3 nucleotides are TGTGCCAGCAGTTCATCAGGGAACGAAAAACTGTTTTTT. It codes for CASSSSGNEKLFF.

The chain recombines TRBV6-1 with TRBJ2-7; 10 bases match TRBD2. Germline-derived CDR1 and CDR2 are MNHNS and SASEGT. After removal of 1 base from V and 3 bases from J, the junction contained 6 bases not matched to a gene. The CDR3 sequence is 16 residues long. The CDR3 spells CASSEGLASGGYEQYF. The CDR3 DNA reads as TGTGCCAGCAGTGAAGGACTGGCTAGCGGGGGCTACGAGCAGTACTTC.

The rearrangement uses TRBV29-1 and TRBJ1-1; D is undetermined. The germline V gene encodes CDR1 SQVTM and CDR2 ANQGSEA. V was shortened by 7 bases and J by 2 bases, with 5 bases between the two germline ends. CDR3 size: 10 residues. The CDR3 DNA reads TGCAGCGGTCTCAACACTGAAGCTTTCTTT. Translating it yields CSGLNTEAFF.

V gene TRBV10-3 combines with J gene TRBJ2-5, with 12 bases identical to TRBD1. Looked up from germline, CDR1 is ENHRY and CDR2 is SYGVKD. The ends lost 3 bases at V and 4 bases at J; junction bases unmatched: 6. There are 16 residues in the CDR3. CDR3 loop: CAISEVGTGGLETQYF. The CDR3 DNA is TGTGCCATCAGTGAAGTCGGGACAGGGGGCCTAGAGACCCAGTACTTC.

V gene TRBV7-9 combines with J gene TRBJ2-7; D is undetermined. Germline CDR1 SEHNR, CDR2 FQNEAQ (reference sequence). Trimming took 4 bases from V and 1 from J, leaving 8 bases between them. The CDR3 is 13 amino acids. The CDR3 nucleotides read TGTGCCAGCAGCTCTTGGATGTCCTACGAGCAGTACTTC. Translating gives CASSSWMSYEQYF.

This clone was seen a single time. The rearrangement uses TRBV5-1 and TRBJ2-7; a weak D match, TRBD2 (7 bases). This CDR3 comprises 15 residues. V lost 4 bases to trimming and J lost 7 bases, with 21 bases between them. Germline values: CDR1 SGHRS, CDR2 YFSETQ. CDR3 coding DNA: TGCGCCAGCAGCCCGAGGGGGGGAGGGCTTGAGGAGCAGTACTTC. It is translated as CASSPRGGGLEEQYF.

The V gene is TRBV30, the J gene TRBJ1-1; maybe TRBD1 (5 bases). This CDR3 has 10 amino acids. Looked up from germline, CDR1 is GTSNPN and CDR2 is SVGIG (reference sequence). The V end was cut by 4 bases, the J end by 7 bases, with 7 bases between. This CDR3 is CAWTGSEAFF. CDR3 sequence (DNA): TGTGCCTGGACAGGGAGTGAAGCTTTCTTT.

Points on this clone: Within the sample, other DNA sequences also encode this same CDR3. The chain couples TRBV19 to TRBJ2-7, with D tentatively TRBD1 (6 bases). Trimming removed 1 base from V and 2 bases from J, with 9 bases in between. There are 14 residues in the CDR3. Germline assignment: CDR1 LNHDA and CDR2 SQIVND (reference sequence). The CDR3 here is CASSIVGQTYEQYF. CDR3 DNA: TGTGCCAGTAGTATAGTCGGACAGACCTACGAGCAGTACTTC.

This chain uses TRBV13 with TRBJ2-1, with 10 positions matching TRBD2. V shed 5 bases, J shed 5 bases, and the junction held 6 bases outside the gene matches. Germline CDR1 is PRHDT and CDR2 is FYEKMQ (reference sequence). The CDR3 contains 15 residues. The CDR3 coding sequence is TGTGCCAGCAGCGCCTTCAGCGGGAGGGACAATGAGCAGTTCTTC. Translation: CASSAFSGRDNEQFF.

CDR3 amino acids: CSVAKGGTLYNEQFF. The CDR3 coding sequence is TGCAGCGTAGCCAAAGGGGGGACACTCTACAATGAGCAGTTCTTC. V usage is TRBV29-1 and J usage is TRBJ2-1, with D perhaps TRBD1 or TRBD2 (6 bases each). The CDR3 extends over 15 amino acids. Germline V gene data show CDR1 as SQVTM and CDR2 as ANQGSEA. Trimming took off 6 bases at V and 3 bases at J, with 18 bases between the two ends.

This clone was observed a handful of times. The J gene is TRBJ2-5, the V gene TRBV14; D not certain. This CDR3 spans 14 amino acids. Germline lookup yields CDR1 SGHDN and CDR2 FVKESK. The V end was cut by 1 base, the J end by 2 bases, with 8 bases between. CDR3 in DNA: TGTGCCAGCAGCCAAGTGAACACTCAAGAGACCCAGTACTTC. Protein sequence: CASSQVNTQETQYF.